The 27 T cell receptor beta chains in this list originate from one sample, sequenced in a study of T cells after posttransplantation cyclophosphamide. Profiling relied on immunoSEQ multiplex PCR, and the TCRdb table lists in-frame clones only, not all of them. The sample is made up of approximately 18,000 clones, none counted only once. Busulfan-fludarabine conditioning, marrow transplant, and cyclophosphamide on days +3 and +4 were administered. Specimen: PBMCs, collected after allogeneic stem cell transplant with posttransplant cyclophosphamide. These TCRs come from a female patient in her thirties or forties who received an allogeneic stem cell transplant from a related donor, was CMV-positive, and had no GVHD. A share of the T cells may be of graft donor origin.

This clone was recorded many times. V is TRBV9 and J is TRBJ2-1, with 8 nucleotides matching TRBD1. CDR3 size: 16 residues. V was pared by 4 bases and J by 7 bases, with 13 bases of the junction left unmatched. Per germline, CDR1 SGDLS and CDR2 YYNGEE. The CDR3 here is CASSPAGQASWNEQFF. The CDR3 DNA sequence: TGTGCCAGCAGCCCCGCGGGACAGGCGTCATGGAATGAGCAGTTCTTC.

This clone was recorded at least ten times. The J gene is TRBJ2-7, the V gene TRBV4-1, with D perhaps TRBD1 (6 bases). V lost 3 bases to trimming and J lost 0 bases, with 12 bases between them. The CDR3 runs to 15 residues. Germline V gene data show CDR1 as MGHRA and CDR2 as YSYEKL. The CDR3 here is CASSHNTGTSYEQYF. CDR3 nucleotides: TGCGCCAGCAGCCACAATACAGGGACCTCCTACGAGCAGTACTTC.

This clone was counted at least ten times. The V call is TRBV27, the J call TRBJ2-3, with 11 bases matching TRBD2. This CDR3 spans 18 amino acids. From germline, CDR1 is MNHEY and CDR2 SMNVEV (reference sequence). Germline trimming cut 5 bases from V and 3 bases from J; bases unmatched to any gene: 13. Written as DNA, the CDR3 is TGTGCCAGCAGTCACTCAAGCCCGGGACTAGCGGCTACAGATACGCAGTATTTT. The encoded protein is CASSHSSPGLAATDTQYF.

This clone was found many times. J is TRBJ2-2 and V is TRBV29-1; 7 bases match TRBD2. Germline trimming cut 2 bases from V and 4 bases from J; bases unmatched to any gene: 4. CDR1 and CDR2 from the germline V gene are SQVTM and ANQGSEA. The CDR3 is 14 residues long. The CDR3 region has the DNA TGCAGCGTTGAAAGGGCGGGAGCCACCGGGGAGCTGTTTTTT. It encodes CSVERAGATGELFF.

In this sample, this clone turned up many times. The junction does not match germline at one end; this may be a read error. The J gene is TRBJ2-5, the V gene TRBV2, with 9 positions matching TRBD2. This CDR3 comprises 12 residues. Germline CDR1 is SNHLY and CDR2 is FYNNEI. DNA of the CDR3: TGTGCCAGCAGTGATTTTAGCGGGGGCCGACACTTC. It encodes CASSDFSGGRHF. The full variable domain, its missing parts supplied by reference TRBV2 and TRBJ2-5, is EPEVTQTPSHQVTQMGQEVILRCVPISNHLYFYWYRQILGQKVEFLVSFYNNEISEKSEIFDDQFSVERPDGSNFTLKIRSTKLEDSAMYFCASSDFSGGRHFGPGTRLLVL.

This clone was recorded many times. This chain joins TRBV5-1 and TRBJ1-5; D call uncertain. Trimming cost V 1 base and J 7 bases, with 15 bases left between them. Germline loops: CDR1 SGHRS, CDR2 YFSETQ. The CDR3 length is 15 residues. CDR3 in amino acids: CASSLMGANGQPQHF. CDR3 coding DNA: TGCGCCAGCAGCTTGATGGGCGCCAACGGCCAGCCCCAGCATTTT.

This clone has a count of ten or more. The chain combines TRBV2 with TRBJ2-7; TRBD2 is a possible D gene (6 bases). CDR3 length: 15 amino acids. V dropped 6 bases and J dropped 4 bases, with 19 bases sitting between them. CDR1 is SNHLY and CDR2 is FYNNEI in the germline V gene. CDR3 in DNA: TGTGCCAGCAGGCCGGGGGTCCCTCCTCCTTACGAGCAGTACTTC. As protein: CASRPGVPPPYEQYF.

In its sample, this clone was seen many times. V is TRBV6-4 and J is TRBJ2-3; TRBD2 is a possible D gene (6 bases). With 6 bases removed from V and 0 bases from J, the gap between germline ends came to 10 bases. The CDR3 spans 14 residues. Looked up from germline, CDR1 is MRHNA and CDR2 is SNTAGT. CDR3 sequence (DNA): TGTGCCAGCAGCCTTCGGGGGAGCACAGATACGCAGTATTTT. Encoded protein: CASSLRGSTDTQYF.

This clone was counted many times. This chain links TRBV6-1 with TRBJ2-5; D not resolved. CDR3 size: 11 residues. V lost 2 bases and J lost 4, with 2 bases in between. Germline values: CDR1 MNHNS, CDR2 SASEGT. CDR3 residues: CASSERETQYF. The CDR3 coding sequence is TGTGCCAGCAGTGAACGAGAGACCCAGTACTTC.

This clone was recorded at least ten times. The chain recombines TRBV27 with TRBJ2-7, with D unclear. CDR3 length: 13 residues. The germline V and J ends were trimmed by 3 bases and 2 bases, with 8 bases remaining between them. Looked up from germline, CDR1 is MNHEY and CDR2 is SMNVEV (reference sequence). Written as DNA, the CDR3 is TGTGCCAGCAGTTTTACTAACGCCTACGAGCAGTACTTC. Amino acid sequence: CASSFTNAYEQYF.

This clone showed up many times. In DNA form, the CDR3 reads TGTGCCAGCAGCTTTGAGGACACGTCTGGAAACACCATATATTTT. As protein: CASSFEDTSGNTIYF. The genes are TRBV7-9 and TRBJ1-3; D possibly corresponds to TRBD1 (5 bases). This CDR3 is 15 amino acids long. Germline CDR1 SEHNR, CDR2 FQNEAQ (reference sequence). V was shortened by 3 bases and J by 1 base, with 10 bases between the two germline ends.

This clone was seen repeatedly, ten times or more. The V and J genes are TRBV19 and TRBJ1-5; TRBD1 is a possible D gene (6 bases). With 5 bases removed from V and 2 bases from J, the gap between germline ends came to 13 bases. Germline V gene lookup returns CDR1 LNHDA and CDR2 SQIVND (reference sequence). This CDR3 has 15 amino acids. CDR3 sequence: CASSAAGAGNQPQHF. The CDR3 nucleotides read TGTGCCAGTAGTGCGGCAGGGGCGGGCAATCAGCCCCAGCATTTT.

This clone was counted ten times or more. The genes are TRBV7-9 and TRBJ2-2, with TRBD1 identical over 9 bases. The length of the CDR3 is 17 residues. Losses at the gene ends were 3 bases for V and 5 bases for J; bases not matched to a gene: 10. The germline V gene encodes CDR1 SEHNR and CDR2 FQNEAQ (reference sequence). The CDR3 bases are TGTGCCAGCAGCTTTTCCGGGACAGGGAGGAGTACCGGGGAGCTGTTTTTT. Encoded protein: CASSFSGTGRSTGELFF. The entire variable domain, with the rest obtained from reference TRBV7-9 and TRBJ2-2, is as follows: DTGVSQNPRHKITKRGQNVTFRCDPISEHNRLYWYRQTLGQGPEFLTYFQNEAQLEKSRLLSDRFSAERPKGSFSTLEIQRTEQGDSAMYLCASSFSGTGRSTGELFFGEGSRLTVL.

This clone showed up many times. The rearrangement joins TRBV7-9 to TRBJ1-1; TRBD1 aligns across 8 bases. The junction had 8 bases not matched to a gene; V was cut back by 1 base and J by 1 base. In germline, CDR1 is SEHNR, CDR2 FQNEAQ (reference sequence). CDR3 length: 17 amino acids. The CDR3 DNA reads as TGTGCCAGCAGCTTAGAACCCGGACAGGGACAGAACACTGAAGCTTTCTTT. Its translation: CASSLEPGQGQNTEAFF.

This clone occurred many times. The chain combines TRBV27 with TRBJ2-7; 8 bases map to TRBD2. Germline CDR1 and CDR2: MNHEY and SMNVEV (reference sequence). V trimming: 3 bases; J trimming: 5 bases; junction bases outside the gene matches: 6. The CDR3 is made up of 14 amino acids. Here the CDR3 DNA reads TGTGCCAGCAGTTTTAGCGGGATCACGAACGAGCAGTACTTC. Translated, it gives CASSFSGITNEQYF.

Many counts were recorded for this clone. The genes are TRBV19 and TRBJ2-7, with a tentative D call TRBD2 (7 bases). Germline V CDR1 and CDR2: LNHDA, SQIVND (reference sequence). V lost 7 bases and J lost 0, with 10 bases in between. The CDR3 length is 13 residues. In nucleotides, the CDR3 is TGTGCCAGTATAGGGGGGGCCTCCTACGAGCAGTACTTC. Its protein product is CASIGGASYEQYF. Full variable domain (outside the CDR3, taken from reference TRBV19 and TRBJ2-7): DGGITQSPKYLFRKEGQNVTLSCEQNLNHDAMYWYRQDPGQGLRLIYYSQIVNDFQKGDIAEGYSVSREKKESFPLTVTSAQKNPTAFYLCASIGGASYEQYFGPGTRLTVT.

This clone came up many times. CDR3 coding DNA: TGTGCCAGCAGTGGAAGACTAGGCCTCACAGATACGCAGTATTTT. Translating gives CASSGRLGLTDTQYF. The V gene is TRBV6-1, the J gene TRBJ2-3; weak D call: TRBD2 (6 bases). The CDR3 is made up of 15 amino acids. The ends were cut back, 4 bases at V and 2 bases at J, with 13 bases in the middle. Looked up from germline, CDR1 is MNHNS and CDR2 is SASEGT.

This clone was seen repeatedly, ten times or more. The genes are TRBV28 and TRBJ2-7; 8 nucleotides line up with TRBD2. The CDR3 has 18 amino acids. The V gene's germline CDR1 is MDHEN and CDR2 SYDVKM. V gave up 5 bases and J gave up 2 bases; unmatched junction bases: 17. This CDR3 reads CASSPGLGAGVLTYEQYF. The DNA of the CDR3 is TGTGCCAGCAGTCCCGGACTAGGAGCGGGAGTCCTTACCTACGAGCAGTACTTC. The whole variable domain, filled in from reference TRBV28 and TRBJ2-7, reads DVKVTQSSRYLVKRTGEKVFLECVQDMDHENMFWYRQDPGLGLRLIYFSYDVKMKEKGDIPEGYSVSREKKERFSLILESASTNQTSMYLCASSPGLGAGVLTYEQYFGPGTRLTVT.

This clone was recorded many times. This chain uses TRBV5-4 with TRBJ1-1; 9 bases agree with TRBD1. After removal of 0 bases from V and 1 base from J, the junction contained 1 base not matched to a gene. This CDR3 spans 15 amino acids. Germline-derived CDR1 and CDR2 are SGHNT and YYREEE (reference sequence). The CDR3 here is CASSLDRGPNTEAFF. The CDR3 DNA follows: TGTGCCAGCAGCTTGGACAGGGGGCCGAACACTGAAGCTTTCTTT.

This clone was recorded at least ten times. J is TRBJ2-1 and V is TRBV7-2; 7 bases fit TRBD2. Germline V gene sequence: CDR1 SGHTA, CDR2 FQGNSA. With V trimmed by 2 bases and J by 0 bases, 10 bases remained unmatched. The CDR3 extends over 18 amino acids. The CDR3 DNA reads TGTGCCAGCAGCTTAATGTTCGTGGGAGGGAGCTCCTACAATGAGCAGTTCTTC. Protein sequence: CASSLMFVGGSSYNEQFF.

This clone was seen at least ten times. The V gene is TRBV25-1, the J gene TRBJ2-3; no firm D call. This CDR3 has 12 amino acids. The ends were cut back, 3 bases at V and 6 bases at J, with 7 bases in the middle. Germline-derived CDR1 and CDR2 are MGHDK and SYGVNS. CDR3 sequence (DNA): TGTGCCAGCAGTGAGTACAAGGATACGCAGTATTTT. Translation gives CASSEYKDTQYF.

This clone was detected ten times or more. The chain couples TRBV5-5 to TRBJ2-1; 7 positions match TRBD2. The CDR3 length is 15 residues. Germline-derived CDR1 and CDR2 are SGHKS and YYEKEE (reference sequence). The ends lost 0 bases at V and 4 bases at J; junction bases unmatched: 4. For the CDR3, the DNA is TGTGCCAGCAGCTTGGCGCTAGCGGCTTACAATGAGCAGTTCTTC. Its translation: CASSLALAAYNEQFF.

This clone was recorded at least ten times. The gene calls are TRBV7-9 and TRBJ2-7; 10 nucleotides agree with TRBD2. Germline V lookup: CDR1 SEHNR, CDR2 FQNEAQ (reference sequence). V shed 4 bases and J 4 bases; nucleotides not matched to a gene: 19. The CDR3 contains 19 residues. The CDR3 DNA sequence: TGTGCCAGCAGCTATTCCGGGACTCGCTGGACTAGCGGTTATTACGAGCAGTACTTC. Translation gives CASSYSGTRWTSGYYEQYF.

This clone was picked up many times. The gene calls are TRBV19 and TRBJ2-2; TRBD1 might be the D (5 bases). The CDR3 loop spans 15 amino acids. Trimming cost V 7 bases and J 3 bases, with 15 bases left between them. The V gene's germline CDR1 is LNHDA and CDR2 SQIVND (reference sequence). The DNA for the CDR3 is TGTGCCAGTATGTGGGGCGGTCCCGACACCGGGGAGCTGTTTTTT. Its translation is CASMWGGPDTGELFF.

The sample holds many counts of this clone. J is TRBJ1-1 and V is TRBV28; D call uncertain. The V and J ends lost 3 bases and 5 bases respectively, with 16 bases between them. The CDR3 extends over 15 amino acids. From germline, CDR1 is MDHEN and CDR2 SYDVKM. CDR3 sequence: CASSFRLASGTEAFF. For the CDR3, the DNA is TGTGCCAGCAGTTTCAGACTGGCTTCGGGGACTGAAGCTTTCTTT.

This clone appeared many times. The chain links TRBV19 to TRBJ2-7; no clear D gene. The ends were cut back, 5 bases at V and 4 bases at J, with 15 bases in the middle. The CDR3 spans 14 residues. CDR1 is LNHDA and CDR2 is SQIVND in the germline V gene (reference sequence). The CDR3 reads CASSYVHEEYEQYF. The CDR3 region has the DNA TGTGCCAGTAGTTATGTTCACGAGGAATACGAGCAGTACTTC.

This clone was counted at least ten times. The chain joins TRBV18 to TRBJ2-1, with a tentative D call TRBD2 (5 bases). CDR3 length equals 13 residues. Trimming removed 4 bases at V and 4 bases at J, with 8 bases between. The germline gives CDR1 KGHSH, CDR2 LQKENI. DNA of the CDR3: TGTGCCAGCTCACGCGAGGGATACAATGAGCAGTTCTTC. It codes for CASSREGYNEQFF. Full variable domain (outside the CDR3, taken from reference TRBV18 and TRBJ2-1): NAGVMQNPRHLVRRRGQEARLRCSPMKGHSHVYWYRQLPEEGLKFMVYLQKENIIDESGMPKERFSAEFPKEGPSILRIQQVVRGDSAAYFCASSREGYNEQFFGPGTRLTVL.